Here is one T cell receptor (beta chain) with its context. J lost 7 bases, V lost 9 bases, and 14 bases had no gene match. CDR1 is SGHRS and CDR2 is YFSETQ in the germline V gene. The CDR3 has 14 amino acids. The data were taken from a study of chemoradiotherapy in HPV16-positive cancers. TCRdb keeps only in-frame clones here, not all; method: immunoSEQ multiplex PCR. The data show more than 10,000 clones, roughly 90% seen once. The V call is TRBV5-1, the J call TRBJ2-3; TRBD2 aligns across 7 bases. The source of this sequence is a human donor with HPV-associated anogenital cancer. This specimen was blood, taken from a patient who underwent chemoradiotherapy. CDR3 region: CAIRVSGDSHTQYF. DNA for the CDR3: TGCGCCATAAGGGTCAGCGGGGATTCACATACGCAGTATTTT.